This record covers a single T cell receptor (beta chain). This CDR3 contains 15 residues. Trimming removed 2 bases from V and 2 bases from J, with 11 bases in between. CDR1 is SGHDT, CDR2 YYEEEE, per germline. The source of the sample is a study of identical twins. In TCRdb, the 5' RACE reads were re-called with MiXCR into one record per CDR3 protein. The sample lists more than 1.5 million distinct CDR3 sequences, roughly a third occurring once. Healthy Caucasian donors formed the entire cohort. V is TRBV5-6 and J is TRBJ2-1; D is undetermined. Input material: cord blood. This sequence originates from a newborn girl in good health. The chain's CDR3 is CASSFGTPTYNEQFF. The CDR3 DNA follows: TGTGCCAGCAGCTTTGGTACGCCCACCTACAATGAGCAGTTCTTC.